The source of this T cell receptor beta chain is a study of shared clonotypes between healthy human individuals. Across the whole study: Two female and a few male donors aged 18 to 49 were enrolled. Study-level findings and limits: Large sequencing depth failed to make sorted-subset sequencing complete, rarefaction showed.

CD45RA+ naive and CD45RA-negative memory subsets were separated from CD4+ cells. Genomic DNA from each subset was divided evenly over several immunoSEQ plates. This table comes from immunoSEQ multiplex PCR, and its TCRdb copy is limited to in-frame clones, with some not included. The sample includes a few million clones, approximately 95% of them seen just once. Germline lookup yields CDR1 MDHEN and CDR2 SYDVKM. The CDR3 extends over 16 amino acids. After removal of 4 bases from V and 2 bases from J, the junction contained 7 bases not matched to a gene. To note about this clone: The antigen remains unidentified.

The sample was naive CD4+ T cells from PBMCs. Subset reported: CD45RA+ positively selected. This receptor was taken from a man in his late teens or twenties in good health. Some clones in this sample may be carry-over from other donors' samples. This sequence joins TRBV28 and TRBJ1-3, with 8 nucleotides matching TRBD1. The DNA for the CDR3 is TGTGCCAGCAGTTCTCCCCTGGACAGGGCTGGAAACACCATATATTTT. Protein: CASSSPLDRAGNTIYF.